The sequence of this TCR beta chain was determined in a study of T-cell memory formation after mild COVID-19. Germline values: CDR1 SGHRS, CDR2 YFSETQ. The CDR3 contains 14 residues. The V end was cut by 4 bases, the J end by 1 base, with 11 bases between. TCRdb ran MiXCR on the 5' RACE reads and lists one entry per CDR3 protein. This sample has under 250,000 distinct CDR3 sequences, with 15% found just once. The chain joins TRBV5-1 to TRBJ1-2; D remains ambiguous. Source material: PBMCs or a T cell subset sorted from them (not recorded which). The sequence came from an adult woman who had mild COVID-19 (a few samples of this study predate the infection). Cell type and time point are not known. CDR3 region: CASSLDGYNYGYTF. Here the CDR3 DNA reads TGCGCCAGCAGCCTGGACGGATATAACTATGGCTACACCTTC.